A single T cell receptor (beta chain) is shown here with its context. This specimen belongs to a study of blood T cell repertoires in COVID-19. On the study more broadly: Material from acute and convalescent COVID-19 was sourced from the United States, Italy and Spain. PBMCs, B-cell-depleted T cells, or T cells were the source of the cDNA or gDNA that made up the material.

In the original processing: The assay estimated nucleated cells by amplifying reference gene primers. The method was immunoSEQ multiplex PCR; TCRdb's version includes in-frame clones alone and lacks a portion of them. Clone size and V and J calls were adopted from that table, with D and trimming inferred from the DNA. The sample has 60,000 to 95,000 clones, roughly 90% seen once; the top ten hold roughly 15%. Trimming at V came to 0 bases and at J to 2 bases, leaving 6 bases not matched to a gene. CDR3 length: 15 amino acids. CDR1 and CDR2 (germline): GTSNPN, SVGIG (reference sequence). The chain combines TRBV30 with TRBJ2-7, with TRBD1 matching over 8 bases. This clonotype was obtained from an elderly woman with active or convalescent COVID-19. Sequenced input: peripheral blood. Written as DNA, the CDR3 is TGTGCCTGGAGTGTCCTTACAGGGGGTACCTACGAGCAGTACTTC. Translating it yields CAWSVLTGGTYEQYF.